The 32 T cell receptor beta chains reported below all come from one sample, sequenced in a study of cytotoxic CD8 clonotypes in ibrutinib-treated CLL. Assay: immunoSEQ multiplex PCR; the TCRdb copy retains only in-frame clones and omits some. The repertoire includes 250,000 to 350,000 clones, around 69% of them detected once, and roughly 6% sits in the top ten. Sequences were derived from PBMCs, sampled at disease progression, from a patient treated with ibrutinib. The receptor source for this set is a human donor with chronic lymphocytic leukemia.

The V gene is TRBV10-1, the J gene TRBJ2-2, with D unresolved. The V gene's germline CDR1 is WNHNN and CDR2 SYGVQD (reference sequence). The CDR3 loop spans 14 amino acids. V shed 5 bases and J shed 0 bases, with 7 bases lying between them. The chain's CDR3 is CASSRSTNTGELFF. The CDR3 DNA sequence: TGCGCCAGCAGTCGGAGCACGAACACCGGGGAGCTGTTTTTT.

This clone was found a few times. The chain carries TRBV2 and TRBJ2-5; TRBD1 matches 7 bases. The V gene's germline CDR1 is SNHLY and CDR2 FYNNEI. J lost 7 bases, V lost 7 bases, and 9 bases had no gene match. The CDR3 is 13 residues long. The CDR3 DNA follows: TGTGCCAGCACTGGGGACAGCCTTGTGACCCAGTACTTC. Translation gives CASTGDSLVTQYF.

This clone turned up a few times. This chain joins TRBV9 and TRBJ2-3; 9 nucleotides agree with TRBD2. With 4 bases clipped from V and 7 bases from J, the junction kept 13 bases outside the gene matches. The length of the CDR3 is 16 residues. Germline values: CDR1 SGDLS, CDR2 YYNGEE. The CDR3, as DNA: TGTGCCAGCAGCTCAGGAGGCGGGAGGGCGTTCCATACGCAGTATTTT. Its translation: CASSSGGGRAFHTQYF.

V is TRBV10-2 and J is TRBJ2-1; TRBD2 matches 12 bases. The length of the CDR3 is 17 residues. Losses at the gene ends were 2 bases for V and 6 bases for J; bases not matched to a gene: 8. Looked up from germline, CDR1 is WSHSY and CDR2 is SAAADI. CDR3 bases: TGCGCCAGCAGTGAGACCGGAGGACTAGCGGGAAGCAATGAGCAGTTCTTC. Protein: CASSETGGLAGSNEQFF.

This rearrangement joins TRBV4-1 to TRBJ2-7; D may be TRBD2 (7 bases). V shed 4 bases and J shed 2 bases, with 12 bases lying between them. The CDR3 contains 14 residues. CDR1 MGHRA and CDR2 YSYEKL come from the germline V gene. DNA for the CDR3: TGCGCCAGCAGCCCCGGGGGGCTCGCCTACGAGCAGTACTTC. Translated: CASSPGGLAYEQYF.

The V gene is TRBV27, the J gene TRBJ2-7; D is ambiguous. Trimming cost V 1 base and J 0 bases, with 7 bases left between them. The CDR3 has 14 residues. CDR1 and CDR2 from the germline V gene are MNHEY and SMNVEV (reference sequence). The CDR3 protein is CASSLYAHSYEQYF. The CDR3, as DNA: TGTGCCAGCAGTTTATACGCTCACTCCTACGAGCAGTACTTC.

The chain has TRBV15 and TRBJ2-3, with a weak D call TRBD1 (6 bases). The CDR3 covers 14 residues. V gave up 1 base and J gave up 8 bases, with 13 bases separating them. Per germline, CDR1 LNHNV and CDR2 YYDKDF (reference sequence). DNA for the CDR3: TGTGCCACCAGCAGAGTCCCAGGGGCCGGTACGCAGTATTTT. This encodes CATSRVPGAGTQYF.

The chain uses TRBV19 and TRBJ2-7, with 8 bases that match TRBD1. The ends lost 4 bases at V and 3 bases at J; junction bases unmatched: 2. The CDR3 length is 13 residues. Germline V lookup: CDR1 LNHDA, CDR2 SQIVND (reference sequence). CDR3 residues: CASSRTGIYEQYF. CDR3 sequence (DNA): TGTGCCAGTAGTAGGACAGGGATCTACGAGCAGTACTTC.

The chain joins TRBV7-2 to TRBJ2-3; D is unresolved. Germline V CDR1 and CDR2: SGHTA, FQGNSA. With 3 bases removed from V and 3 bases from J, the gap between germline ends came to 4 bases. This CDR3 has 12 amino acids. CDR3 residues: CASSFSTDTQYF. DNA of the CDR3: TGTGCCAGCAGCTTCAGTACAGATACGCAGTATTTT.

The chain combines TRBV10-3 with TRBJ2-7, with a tentative D call TRBD1 (6 bases). This CDR3 contains 14 residues. V was shortened by 3 bases and J by 2 bases, with 11 bases between the two germline ends. Germline lookup yields CDR1 ENHRY and CDR2 SYGVKD. The CDR3 loop is CAISDSGGTYEQYF. In DNA, the CDR3 is TGTGCCATCAGTGATAGTGGGGGCACCTACGAGCAGTACTTC.

The rearrangement joins TRBV9 to TRBJ2-3; possibly TRBD1 for D (5 bases). The CDR3 loop spans 16 amino acids. The ends were cut back, 4 bases at V and 2 bases at J, with 17 bases in the middle. Germline V gene data show CDR1 as SGDLS and CDR2 as YYNGEE. Written as DNA, the CDR3 is TGTGCCAGCAGCACCCGAATGGGGCTCCTCACAGATACGCAGTATTTT. Translation: CASSTRMGLLTDTQYF.

This clone was counted a few times. The chain combines TRBV5-1 with TRBJ2-2, with a possible D match to TRBD2 (5 bases). The CDR3 totals 14 residues. Germline V CDR1 and CDR2: SGHRS, YFSETQ. Deletions cut 1 base from V and 7 bases from J, with 11 bases between. The CDR3 nucleotides read TGCGCCAGCAGCTTGATCCGGGAAGTCGGGGAGCTGTTTTTT. It codes for CASSLIREVGELFF.

This clone was seen a few times. The chain recombines TRBV6-6 with TRBJ1-2; no reliable D call. V lost 2 bases to trimming and J lost 1 base, with 8 bases between them. The CDR3 has 14 residues. Germline CDR1 and CDR2: MNHNY and SVGAGI (reference sequence). The CDR3, as DNA: TGTGCCAGCAGTTACAGTGACAATAACTATGGCTACACCTTC. Protein sequence: CASSYSDNNYGYTF.

This clone was seen just once. The chain combines TRBV4-2 with TRBJ2-5; D could derive from TRBD1 or TRBD2 (5 bases each). CDR3 length equals 16 residues. The germline V gene has CDR1 LGHNA and CDR2 YNFKEQ. Trimming pared 3 bases from V and 0 bases from J, leaving 14 bases between. CDR3 amino acids: CASSQPGRNNQETQYF. The CDR3 DNA is TGTGCCAGCAGCCAGCCGGGGCGGAACAACCAAGAGACCCAGTACTTC.

V usage is TRBV5-6 and J usage is TRBJ2-3; D might be TRBD2 (6 bases). Trimming took off 4 bases at V and 10 bases at J, with 10 bases between the two ends. The CDR3 sequence is 11 residues long. Germline V lookup: CDR1 SGHDT, CDR2 YYEEEE. CDR3 in amino acids: CASSEASAQYF. The CDR3 DNA reads as TGTGCCAGCAGCGAGGCTAGCGCGCAGTATTTT.

V and J are TRBV18 and TRBJ1-1, with 12 bases lining up with TRBD1. This CDR3 is built from 17 residues. V trimming: 0 bases; J trimming: 5 bases; junction bases outside the gene matches: 7. Germline CDR1 reads KGHSH; CDR2 reads LQKENI. In nucleotides, the CDR3 is TGTGCCAGCTCACCACCTTGGGGACAGGGGGCGAGTACTGAAGCTTTCTTT. Translated, it gives CASSPPWGQGASTEAFF.

The genes are TRBV11-3 and TRBJ2-7; possibly TRBD1 for D (5 bases). This CDR3 is 14 amino acids long. Germline CDR1 SGHNT, CDR2 YENEEA. V was cut by 2 bases and J by 4 bases, with 12 bases left in between. The CDR3 region is CASSLKGRVYEQYF. As DNA, the CDR3 is TGTGCCAGCAGCTTAAAAGGCAGGGTTTACGAGCAGTACTTC.

This clone has just one count. The chain couples TRBV27 to TRBJ2-1; TRBD2 might be the D (5 bases). Trimming stripped 5 bases from V and 6 bases from J, with 26 bases between. The CDR3 loop spans 18 amino acids. Germline lookup yields CDR1 MNHEY and CDR2 SMNVEV (reference sequence). This CDR3 is CASSPDSVWPLPFNEQFF. The CDR3 DNA follows: TGTGCCAGCAGTCCGGACTCGGTATGGCCGTTACCCTTCAATGAGCAGTTCTTC.

V and J are TRBV5-8 and TRBJ2-3, with a possible D match to TRBD2 (7 bases). The CDR3 contains 15 residues. The V end was cut by 4 bases, the J end by 3 bases, with 15 bases between. The germline gives CDR1 SGHTS, CDR2 YDEGEE. Here the CDR3 DNA reads TGTGCCAGCAGCCAAGGGAGGGGGTCGACAGATACGCAGTATTTT. It specifies CASSQGRGSTDTQYF.

CDR3 DNA sequence: TGTGCCAGCAGCTTACGGGGGGTACAAGAGACCCAGTACTTC. Amino acids: CASSLRGVQETQYF. The V and J genes are TRBV7-2 and TRBJ2-5; TRBD2 agrees at 7 bases. CDR1 is SGHTA and CDR2 is FQGNSA in the germline V gene. The CDR3 is 14 amino acids. J lost 2 bases, V lost 2 bases, and 2 bases had no gene match.

This chain connects TRBV4-1 to TRBJ2-1, with D perhaps TRBD2 (6 bases). The V and J ends lost 3 bases and 4 bases respectively, with 16 bases between them. Looked up from germline, CDR1 is MGHRA and CDR2 is YSYEKL. CDR3 length equals 16 residues. In DNA, the CDR3 is TGCGCCAGCAGCCAGCCGGGACGGGGGACGTACAATGAGCAGTTCTTC. It yields the protein CASSQPGRGTYNEQFF.

This clone appeared a few times. V usage is TRBV4-2 and J usage is TRBJ2-7; D is undetermined. V gave up 8 bases and J gave up 2 bases, with 7 bases separating them. CDR1 and CDR2 (germline): LGHNA, YNFKEQ. This CDR3 region has 11 residues. CDR3 coding DNA: TGTGCCAGCGACGGTACCTACGAGCAGTACTTC. This translates into CASDGTYEQYF.

This clone was detected many times. The chain is built from TRBV6-1 and TRBJ1-1; no definite D call. Germline V gene lookup returns CDR1 MNHNS and CDR2 SASEGT. V lost 7 bases to trimming and J lost 0 bases, with 6 bases between them. The CDR3 extends over 12 amino acids. The CDR3 DNA reads as TGTGCCAGCATGTGGCTGAACACTGAAGCTTTCTTT. The encoded protein is CASMWLNTEAFF.

The chain employs TRBV29-1 and TRBJ2-7, with a tentative D call TRBD2 (5 bases). V gave up 6 bases and J gave up 4 bases, with 16 bases separating them. The CDR3 consists of 13 residues. Germline assignment: CDR1 SQVTM and CDR2 ANQGSEA. The CDR3, as DNA: TGCAGCGTGGTTCTCCCCGGGATTTACGAGCAGTACTTC. Translation: CSVVLPGIYEQYF.

About this clone: Within the sample, other DNA sequences also encode this same CDR3. The chain combines TRBV9 with TRBJ2-2; D unresolved. CDR1 is SGDLS, CDR2 YYNGEE, per germline. Trimming left V 3 bases short and J 2 bases short, with 2 bases between. The CDR3 covers 12 residues. The CDR3 DNA sequence: TGTGCCAGCAGCGCCAACACCGGGGAGCTGTTTTTT. Translated, it gives CASSANTGELFF.

The chain couples TRBV7-9 to TRBJ2-1; 7 nucleotides agree with TRBD2. The CDR3 spans 11 residues. V was clipped by 10 bases and J by 8 bases; unmatched bases: 5. CDR1 is SEHNR, CDR2 FQNEAQ, per germline (reference sequence). The CDR3 bases are TGTGCCATTCGGGGGGTTCATGAGCAGTTCTTC. As protein: CAIRGVHEQFF.

This chain links TRBV19 with TRBJ1-2, with no clear D. Germline CDR1 reads LNHDA; CDR2 reads SQIVND (reference sequence). V dropped 3 bases and J dropped 2 bases, with 7 bases sitting between them. This CDR3 is built from 13 residues. The CDR3 reads CASSMGTNYGYTF. The CDR3 nucleotides read TGTGCCAGTAGTATGGGTACAAACTATGGCTACACCTTC.

The chain combines TRBV19 with TRBJ1-5, with 8 bases that match TRBD1. The V and J ends lost 3 bases and 5 bases, in that order; junction bases with no gene match: 6. Looked up from germline, CDR1 is LNHDA and CDR2 is SQIVND (reference sequence). The CDR3 has 15 amino acids. CDR3 protein: CASSIRGQAYQPQHF. The CDR3 DNA follows: TGTGCCAGTAGTATCAGGGGACAGGCGTATCAGCCCCAGCATTTT.

This clone was recorded only once. The J gene is TRBJ1-4, the V gene TRBV11-2, with D unresolved. This CDR3 is built from 15 residues. Deletions cut 4 bases from V and 4 bases from J, with 13 bases between. Germline V gene data show CDR1 as SGHAT and CDR2 as FQNNGV. DNA for the CDR3: TGTGCCAGCAGCTCCCTTAGCGTCTATAATGAAAAACTGTTTTTT. Protein sequence: CASSSLSVYNEKLFF.

This clone was seen only once. The chain joins TRBV6-5 to TRBJ2-1; 9 nucleotides agree with TRBD2. The germline CDR1 and CDR2 sequences are MNHEY and SVGAGI. This CDR3 spans 15 amino acids. With V trimmed by 2 bases and J by 8 bases, 7 bases remained unmatched. CDR3 sequence reads: CASSYEVAGVDEQFF. DNA of the CDR3: TGTGCCAGCAGTTACGAGGTAGCGGGAGTGGATGAGCAGTTCTTC.

The chain uses TRBV7-2 and TRBJ1-5; 9 nucleotides line up with TRBD1. This CDR3 contains 16 residues. V lost 1 base to trimming and J lost 2 bases; unmatched junction nucleotides: 3. From germline, CDR1 is SGHTA and CDR2 FQGNSA. The CDR3 region has the DNA TGTGCCAGCAGCTTAGACAGGGGGCTTGGCAATCAGCCCCAGCATTTT. Protein: CASSLDRGLGNQPQHF.

The chain has TRBV4-3 and TRBJ2-3; TRBD1 aligns across 9 bases. V dropped 3 bases and J dropped 3; count of bases not matched to a gene: 10. CDR1 LGHNA and CDR2 YSLEER come from the germline V gene. This CDR3 has 17 amino acids. The CDR3 protein is CASSQDRGPLITDTQYF. CDR3 in DNA: TGCGCCAGCAGCCAGGACAGGGGTCCCCTTATTACAGATACGCAGTATTTT.